A single sample gave rise to the 10 T cell receptor beta chains below, sequenced in a study of T cell repertoires in cytomegalovirus infection. In TCRdb, the reads were re-called with MiXCR into one record per CDR3 protein. The sample lists 250,000 or so distinct CDR3 sequences; about 18% were seen once. The sample consisted of CD8+ T cells from PBMCs. The receptor set was obtained from a human donor in good health (CMV status not recorded). Some clones in this sample may be carry-over from other donors' samples.

In this sample, this clonotype turned up once. The rearrangement links TRBV15 to TRBJ2-5, with 7 bases identical to TRBD1. The V gene's germline CDR1 is LNHNV and CDR2 YYDKDF (reference sequence). This CDR3 is built from 15 residues. The junction had 11 bases not matched to a gene; V was cut back by 5 bases and J by 5 bases. This CDR3 is CATSSGLQGGETQYF. Written as DNA, the CDR3 is TGTGCCACCAGCTCCGGGTTACAAGGGGGCGAGACCCAGTACTTC.

Ten or more counts support this clonotype. The chain carries TRBV7-2 and TRBJ1-1, with D unclear. Deletions cut 1 base from V and 0 bases from J, with 12 bases between. CDR1 and CDR2 from the germline V gene are SGHTA and FQGNSA. The CDR3 has 16 amino acids. The CDR3 nucleotides are TGTGCCAGCAGCTTAGACTGGGGAACTATGAACACTGAAGCTTTCTTT. Its translation: CASSLDWGTMNTEAFF.

The chain recombines TRBV20-1 with TRBJ1-6, with D maybe TRBD1 (6 bases). V lost 3 bases and J lost 10, with 16 bases in between. This CDR3 contains 14 residues. Germline CDR1 and CDR2: DFQATT and SNEGSKA (reference sequence). CDR3 in DNA: TGCAGTGCTAGTAATGGGGGGGGCTCCTCACCCCTCCACTTT. The encoded protein is CSASNGGGSSPLHF.

The chain combines TRBV29-1 with TRBJ2-1; 9 bases are shared with TRBD1. V shed 2 bases and J 7 bases; nucleotides not matched to a gene: 12. The CDR3 extends over 16 amino acids. Germline values: CDR1 SQVTM, CDR2 ANQGSEA. CDR3 residues: CSVELVNRGPRNEQFF. CDR3 bases: TGCAGCGTTGAATTGGTGAACAGGGGGCCCCGAAATGAGCAGTTCTTC.

This clonotype appeared many times. The rearrangement uses TRBV4-1 and TRBJ2-3; D is uncertain. The CDR3 sequence is 13 residues long. Germline CDR1 reads MGHRA; CDR2 reads YSYEKL. With 1 base removed from V and 3 bases from J, the gap between germline ends came to 5 bases. In DNA, the CDR3 is TGCGCCAGCAGCCAAGTGAGGACAGATACGCAGTATTTT. Its translation is CASSQVRTDTQYF.

This clonotype was counted only a few times. The CDR3 sequence: CASSGRGTALPYGYTF. CDR3 nucleotides: TGTGCCAGCAGCGGAAGGGGCACAGCGCTACCCTATGGCTACACCTTC. This chain joins TRBV9 and TRBJ1-2; D may be TRBD1 (5 bases). Germline V gene lookup returns CDR1 SGDLS and CDR2 YYNGEE. CDR3 length: 16 residues. Trimming removed 3 bases at V and 4 bases at J, with 19 bases between.

In its sample, this clonotype was seen a few times. The genes are TRBV4-1 and TRBJ2-3, with D perhaps being TRBD1 or TRBD2 (7 bases each). This CDR3 comprises 15 residues. CDR1 MGHRA and CDR2 YSYEKL come from the germline V gene. The germline V and J ends were trimmed by 3 bases and 5 bases, with 15 bases remaining between them. CDR3 bases: TGCGCCAGCAGCCAGCGGGGGACAGCAGGAGATACGCAGTATTTT. This translates into CASSQRGTAGDTQYF.

This clonotype came up a few times. V is TRBV27 and J is TRBJ1-6; no reliable D call. This CDR3 region has 17 residues. V lost 5 bases and J lost 0, with 14 bases in between. The germline V gene encodes CDR1 MNHEY and CDR2 SMNVEV (reference sequence). The CDR3 nucleotides are TGTGCCAGCAGTCACTCGACGGAGAGCTCCTATAATTCACCCCTCCACTTT. Translation: CASSHSTESSYNSPLHF.

This chain links TRBV6-5 with TRBJ2-1; no firm D call. Germline V gene sequence: CDR1 MNHEY, CDR2 SVGAGI. V was cut by 0 bases and J by 8 bases, with 8 bases left in between. This CDR3 spans 13 amino acids. The CDR3 DNA is TGTGCCAGCAGTTACTCGGTGGGCGATGAGCAGTTCTTC. Protein: CASSYSVGDEQFF.

The chain is built from TRBV19 and TRBJ1-2; D is possibly TRBD1 (5 bases). Trimming cost V 2 bases and J 6 bases, with 13 bases left between them. CDR1 is LNHDA, CDR2 SQIVND, per germline (reference sequence). The CDR3 sequence is 14 residues long. The CDR3 here is CASSIQGGYDGYTF. The CDR3 DNA follows: TGTGCCAGTAGTATACAGGGCGGCTATGATGGCTACACCTTC.